The 21 T cell receptor beta chains below were found in one sample sequenced in a study of cytomegalovirus exposure and HLA in healthy donors. The PCR employed 60 Vbeta primers together with 13 Jbeta primers. Using immunoSEQ multiplex PCR, the repertoire was profiled, and TCRdb retains in-frame clones only, with some absent. The sample has approximately 110,000 clones; roughly 85% are singletons. Input material: PBMCs. Receptor source: a woman in her thirties or forties in good health and CMV-seronegative.

This chain connects TRBV5-1 to TRBJ2-3; 13 positions agree with TRBD2. In germline, CDR1 is SGHRS, CDR2 YFSETQ. This CDR3 is 16 amino acids long. J gave up 7 bases and V 3 bases, and 8 bases lay outside the gene matches. The CDR3 DNA sequence: TGCGCCAGCAGCTCCACTAGCGGGGGGGCCTGGAATACGCAGTATTTT. Protein sequence: CASSSTSGGAWNTQYF.

This sequence joins TRBV7-2 and TRBJ2-7; TRBD2 might be the D (5 bases). V was shortened by 1 base and J by 0 bases, with 13 bases between the two germline ends. The germline V gene encodes CDR1 SGHTA and CDR2 FQGNSA. This CDR3 comprises 16 residues. For the CDR3, the DNA is TGTGCCAGCAGCTTAGATGCCCGAGGGATCTCCTACGAGCAGTACTTC. It is translated as CASSLDARGISYEQYF.

The V call is TRBV11-2, the J call TRBJ2-3, with 11 bases fitting TRBD2. The length of the CDR3 is 18 residues. Losses at the gene ends were 5 bases for V and 3 bases for J; bases not matched to a gene: 13. Looked up from germline, CDR1 is SGHAT and CDR2 is FQNNGV. The CDR3 reads CASSLSSGRERGTDTQYF. CDR3 DNA sequence: TGTGCCAGCAGCCTAAGTAGCGGGAGGGAAAGGGGAACAGATACGCAGTATTTT. Full variable domain (rest looked up from reference TRBV11-2 and TRBJ2-3): EAGVAQSPRYKIIEKRQSVAFWCNPISGHATLYWYQQILGQGPKLLIQFQNNGVVDDSQLPKDRFSAERLKGVDSTLKIQPAKLEDSAVYLCASSLSSGRERGTDTQYFGPGTRLTVL.

CDR3 region: CASSQDSGRSYEQYF. CDR3 DNA: TGCGCCAGCAGCCAAGATAGTGGGAGATCCTACGAGCAGTACTTC. The chain employs TRBV4-1 and TRBJ2-7, with D perhaps TRBD2 (5 bases). The V gene lost 0 bases and the J gene lost 1 base, with 10 bases spanning the gap. The germline V gene encodes CDR1 MGHRA and CDR2 YSYEKL. CDR3 length: 15 residues.

The V gene is TRBV7-6, the J gene TRBJ2-5; 7 bases map to TRBD2. The last part of the DNA fits TRBJ2-7 better; the J call may be wrong. This CDR3 has 15 amino acids. Germline CDR1 is SGHVS and CDR2 is FNYEAQ. CDR3 nucleotide sequence: TGTGCCAGCAGCTGGGAAAGGACTAGAGACTACGAGCAGTACTTC. Translated, it gives CASSWERTRDYEQYF.

Of note for this clone: The sample contains more than one DNA sequence encoding this CDR3. V gene TRBV4-3 combines with J gene TRBJ2-7, with 7 nucleotides matching TRBD1. Germline trimming cut 0 bases from V and 5 bases from J; bases unmatched to any gene: 1. Looked up from germline, CDR1 is LGHNA and CDR2 is YSLEER. The CDR3 extends over 13 amino acids. The CDR3 sequence is CASSQDRGNEQYF. CDR3 DNA sequence: TGCGCCAGCAGCCAAGACAGGGGGAACGAGCAGTACTTC.

A single count supports this clone. This chain uses TRBV28 with TRBJ2-2; D unresolved. Between the trimmed V and J ends, which lost 6 bases and 5 bases, there was a span of 7 bases. The CDR3 sequence is 12 residues long. Germline V lookup: CDR1 MDHEN, CDR2 SYDVKM. CDR3 coding DNA: TGTGCCAGCAGAACACAGACCGGGGAGCTGTTTTTT. It specifies CASRTQTGELFF.

The rearrangement joins TRBV4-3 to TRBJ1-6; tentatively, D is TRBD1 (5 bases). The V gene's germline CDR1 is LGHNA and CDR2 YSLEER. V was clipped by 1 base and J by 0 bases, with 10 bases between them. The CDR3 runs to 17 residues. CDR3 region: CASSQASGSSYNSPLHF. For the CDR3, the DNA is TGCGCCAGCAGCCAAGCTTCAGGGTCCTCCTATAATTCACCCCTCCACTTT.

This clone was counted a few times. CDR3 loop: CASSSDGTGSWGGSYEQYF. The DNA for the CDR3 is TGCGCCAGCAGCTCGGACGGGACAGGGAGTTGGGGGGGCTCCTACGAGCAGTACTTC. The chain employs TRBV10-2 and TRBJ2-7; 9 bases fit TRBD1. Germline V CDR1 and CDR2: WSHSY, SAAADI. This CDR3 contains 19 residues. V shed 6 bases, J shed 0 bases, and the junction held 18 bases outside the gene matches.

This clone was seen only a few times. The rearrangement uses TRBV30 and TRBJ1-1; D unclear. This CDR3 comprises 13 residues. Between the trimmed V and J ends, which lost 0 bases and 6 bases, there was a span of 11 bases. Germline V gene data show CDR1 as GTSNPN and CDR2 as SVGIG (reference sequence). The CDR3: CAWSVRLSAEAFF. CDR3 DNA sequence: TGTGCCTGGAGTGTTCGGCTCAGCGCTGAAGCTTTCTTT.

The J gene is TRBJ2-3, the V gene TRBV5-5; TRBD1 might be the D (6 bases). This CDR3 has 14 amino acids. CDR1 is SGHKS, CDR2 YYEKEE, per germline (reference sequence). Trimming removed 4 bases from V and 4 bases from J, with 13 bases in between. The CDR3 bases are TGTGCCAGCAGCCCGCCAGGGGTTCCAGATACGCAGTATTTT. It yields the protein CASSPPGVPDTQYF.

V is TRBV6-6 and J is TRBJ2-7, with 8 positions matching TRBD2. Trimming removed 8 bases from V and 3 bases from J; junction bases left unmatched: 15. Per germline, CDR1 MNHNY and CDR2 SVGAGI (reference sequence). The CDR3 is 16 amino acids. DNA of the CDR3: TGTGCCAGCGGCTCGGGGGGGAAGCGAGATCACTACGAGCAGTACTTC. Residues: CASGSGGKRDHYEQYF.

Details on this clone: The missing conserved phenylalanine or tryptophan at the end of this CDR3 makes a read error likely. The chain couples TRBV7-8 to TRBJ1-2; no definite D call. The CDR3 contains 15 residues. Germline V gives CDR1 SGHVS, CDR2 FQNEAQ. V lost 1 base to trimming and J lost 5 bases, with 14 bases between them. The CDR3, as DNA: TGTGCCAGCAGCTTAGGGAGGGTTCCGCAGTATGGCTACACCCTC. Translated: CASSLGRVPQYGYTL.

V gene TRBV5-6 combines with J gene TRBJ2-3; 13 bases align to TRBD2. The CDR3 runs to 15 residues. CDR1 SGHDT and CDR2 YYEEEE come from the germline V gene. V shed 4 bases, J shed 4 bases, and the junction held 3 bases outside the gene matches. This CDR3 reads CASSRGLAGADTQYF. CDR3 DNA sequence: TGTGCCAGCAGCCGAGGACTAGCGGGAGCAGATACGCAGTATTTT.

The V and J genes are TRBV29-1 and TRBJ2-3, with D hard to call. V shed 6 bases and J shed 0 bases, with 10 bases lying between them. Germline CDR1 is SQVTM and CDR2 is ANQGSEA. The CDR3 totals 13 residues. CDR3 DNA sequence: TGCAGCGTGCCCATCGAGAGCACAGATACGCAGTATTTT. Protein sequence: CSVPIESTDTQYF.

In this sample, this clone turned up a few times. The rearrangement links TRBV2 to TRBJ2-7; TRBD1 matches at 7 bases. CDR3 size: 13 residues. Trimming at V came to 6 bases and at J to 4 bases, leaving 6 bases not matched to a gene. Per the germline V gene, CDR1 is SNHLY and CDR2 is FYNNEI. The CDR3 spells CASRVDREYEQYF. The CDR3 DNA sequence: TGTGCCAGCAGAGTAGACAGGGAGTACGAGCAGTACTTC.

The chain couples TRBV19 to TRBJ2-7; 7 positions match TRBD2. This CDR3 comprises 17 residues. Germline V gene lookup returns CDR1 LNHDA and CDR2 SQIVND (reference sequence). The V segment lost 3 bases and the J segment 2 bases; nucleotides outside the gene matches: 13. CDR3 loop: CASSIQGPRGRAYEQYF. The CDR3 DNA is TGTGCCAGTAGTATTCAGGGCCCTCGCGGGAGAGCCTACGAGCAGTACTTC.

The chain carries TRBV7-2 and TRBJ2-7; maybe TRBD1 (5 bases). The CDR3 length is 14 residues. CDR1 and CDR2 from the germline V gene are SGHTA and FQGNSA. The ends were cut back, 8 bases at V and 0 bases at J, with 14 bases in the middle. The CDR3 loop reads CASGRVPNSYEQYF. The CDR3 bases are TGTGCCAGCGGCAGGGTCCCCAACTCCTACGAGCAGTACTTC. Variable domain in full (rest from reference TRBV7-2 and TRBJ2-7): GAGVSQSPSNKVTEKGKDVELRCDPISGHTALYWYRQSLGQGLEFLIYFQGNSAPDKSGLPSDRFSAERTGGSVSTLTIQRTQQEDSAVYLCASGRVPNSYEQYFGPGTRLTVT.

The chain couples TRBV6-5 to TRBJ1-1, with D perhaps matching TRBD1 (6 bases). Trimming left V 6 bases short and J 0 bases short, with 14 bases between. Per the germline V gene, CDR1 is MNHEY and CDR2 is SVGAGI. This CDR3 comprises 15 residues. The CDR3 DNA follows: TGTGCCAGCAGGGCAGGGACAAACCTGAACACTGAAGCTTTCTTT. It specifies CASRAGTNLNTEAFF.

The chain combines TRBV5-1 with TRBJ2-7; D unresolved. Trimming took 0 bases from V and 0 from J, leaving 7 bases between them. The germline CDR1 and CDR2 sequences are SGHRS and YFSETQ. This CDR3 has 14 amino acids. CDR3 amino acids: CASSLDYSSYEQYF. The DNA of the CDR3 is TGCGCCAGCAGCTTGGATTACAGCTCCTACGAGCAGTACTTC.

Comments on this clone: Distinct nucleotide sequences in the sample also encode this CDR3. The V and J genes are TRBV5-6 and TRBJ2-1; 11 positions agree with TRBD2. Per the germline V gene, CDR1 is SGHDT and CDR2 is YYEEEE. CDR3 length: 15 residues. V lost 1 base and J lost 3; bases outside the gene matches: 0. The CDR3 region is CASSLTSGGYNEQFF. The CDR3 nucleotides are TGTGCCAGCAGCTTGACTAGCGGGGGCTACAATGAGCAGTTCTTC.